Sequencing of this T cell receptor beta chain was carried out in a study of cytomegalovirus exposure and HLA in healthy donors. Study-wide findings and caveats: In a later analysis, productive TCRs from donors in an Asian-associated ancestry cluster reportedly carried fewer N-insertions than the cohort mean.

Amplification used 60 Vbeta primers and 13 Jbeta primers. Generated by immunoSEQ multiplex PCR, the TCRdb table keeps only in-frame clones and is missing some. The sample's table shows roughly 120,000 clones. Worth noting for this clone: Its antigen remains unknown.

The CDR3 runs 14 residues. Germline CDR1 is SEHNR and CDR2 is FQNEAQ (reference sequence). J gave up 5 bases and V 5 bases, and 5 bases lay outside the gene matches. The sequence derives from a man aged 18-30 years in good health and CMV-seronegative. This chain links TRBV7-9 with TRBJ2-5, with 10 bases lining up with TRBD2. Sequencing input: PBMCs. Written as DNA, the CDR3 is TGTGCCAGCAGCGCCGGGACTAGCGCCGAGACCCAGTACTTC. This gives the protein CASSAGTSAETQYF.